This T cell receptor beta chain derives from a study of memory CD4+ T cells and cytomegalovirus serostatus. Sequencing used immunoSEQ multiplex PCR; TCRdb keeps in-frame clones, though not all of them. Of fewer than 40,000 clones listed, roughly 85% are singletons. Single viable CD3+CD4+CD8-CD45RO+ cells were sorted as the memory CD4+ T cells. This clone turned up a few times. The sequenced material came from memory CD4+ T cells from blood. This TCR was recovered from an adult in good health and CMV-seropositive.

The CDR3 sequence is CASTPGAGEQYF. CDR3 in DNA: TGTGCCAGCACGCCCGGGGCGGGCGAGCAGTACTTC. The chain couples TRBV28 to TRBJ2-7; either TRBD1 or TRBD2 may fit D (5 bases each). V lost 7 bases, J lost 6 bases, and 13 bases lay in between. CDR3 length: 12 amino acids. The germline V gene encodes CDR1 MDHEN and CDR2 SYDVKM.